These 15 T cell receptor beta chains were sequenced from one sample in a study of blood T cells in healthy people across ages. A sample-barcoded 5' primer and a J-beta primer mix were used in a second PCR of roughly 7 to 12 cycles. TCRdb independently ran MiXCR on the 5' RACE reads; one entry per CDR3 protein. The sample includes around 1,700,000 distinct CDR3 sequences, roughly 27% of them seen just once. Sequencing used blood. These receptors were collected from a woman in her 30s in good health.

The chain joins TRBV27 to TRBJ2-7; TRBD1 is a possible D gene (6 bases). The germline V gene has CDR1 MNHEY and CDR2 SMNVEV (reference sequence). The CDR3 has 18 residues. V was trimmed by 2 bases and J by 0 bases, leaving 20 bases between them. The CDR3 DNA sequence: TGTGCCAGCAGTTTAAAAACGCCCGGGGCAGGGGACTCCTACGAGCAGTACTTC. Translation gives CASSLKTPGAGDSYEQYF.

This clonotype was detected ten times or more. V gene TRBV15 combines with J gene TRBJ2-7; 13 bases align to TRBD2. V was pared by 5 bases and J by 4 bases, with 2 bases of the junction left unmatched. CDR3 length: 14 amino acids. The V gene's germline CDR1 is LNHNV and CDR2 YYDKDF (reference sequence). For the CDR3, the DNA is TGTGCCACCAGCCCGACTAGCGGGAGGTACGAGCAGTACTTC. It codes for CATSPTSGRYEQYF.

This clonotype was observed a handful of times. The chain recombines TRBV4-2 with TRBJ2-5; a weak D match, TRBD2 (7 bases). This CDR3 comprises 16 residues. Trimming removed 1 base at V and 5 bases at J, with 17 bases between. CDR1 and CDR2 (germline): LGHNA, YNFKEQ. The CDR3 reads CASSQGARGAIETQYF. CDR3 nucleotide sequence: TGTGCCAGCAGCCAAGGGGCCCGGGGGGCCATCGAGACCCAGTACTTC.

This clonotype showed up many times. The V gene is TRBV29-1, the J gene TRBJ2-3; D perhaps matches TRBD2 (5 bases). V lost 6 bases and J lost 4, with 5 bases in between. CDR3 length: 10 amino acids. Per the germline V gene, CDR1 is SQVTM and CDR2 is ANQGSEA. The DNA for the CDR3 is TGCAGCGTGGACTCAGATACGCAGTATTTT. It specifies CSVDSDTQYF.

With respect to this clonotype: One junction end disagrees with the germline gene, perhaps due to a read error. The rearrangement uses TRBV7-9 and TRBJ2-2, with D perhaps assigned TRBD1 or TRBD2 (5 bases each). Per the germline V gene, CDR1 is SEHNR and CDR2 is FQNEAQ (reference sequence). This CDR3 comprises 15 residues. The CDR3 DNA reads as TGTGCCAGCAGCCCGCAGGGTACGAACACCGGGGAGTTGTTTTTT. Protein product: CASSPQGTNTGELFF.

This clonotype was recorded once. At one boundary the junction diverges from the germline segment, which might be a read error. The genes are TRBV13 and TRBJ1-6; 8 positions match TRBD1. Germline V CDR1 and CDR2: PRHDT, FYEKMQ (reference sequence). CDR3 length: 14 amino acids. The CDR3 reads CASSLGTGDSALHF. CDR3 sequence (DNA): TGTGCCAGCAGCTTAGGGACAGGGGATTCAGCCCTCCACTTT.

This clonotype appeared many times. The chain is built from TRBV15 and TRBJ1-2, with 7 nucleotides matching TRBD1. V lost 5 bases and J lost 8; bases outside the gene matches: 8. The CDR3 totals 13 residues. The germline V gene encodes CDR1 LNHNV and CDR2 YYDKDF (reference sequence). The CDR3 here is CATSVRTGSGYTF. In DNA, the CDR3 is TGTGCCACCAGCGTTAGGACAGGATCGGGCTACACCTTC.

Remarks on this clonotype: The junction and the germline gene differ at one end; a read error may be behind it. This sequence joins TRBV24-1 and TRBJ2-3, with D tentatively TRBD1 or TRBD2 (6 bases each). CDR3 length equals 15 residues. Germline V lookup: CDR1 KGHDR, CDR2 SFDVKD. The CDR3 region has the DNA TGTGCCGCCAGCGGAAAGGGGGGTAGGGCAGATACGCAGTATTTT. It yields the protein CAASGKGGRADTQYF.

Points on this clonotype: A much larger clone differs by one base, so this may be a read error. V is TRBV12-3 or TRBV12-4 and J is TRBJ2-1; the match to TRBD1 covers 10 bases. This CDR3 contains 13 residues. The J segment lost 13 bases and the V segment lost 6 bases, leaving 9 bases of the junction unmatched. The CDR3 protein is CASSDRGLETQFF. In DNA form, the CDR3 reads TGTGCCAGCAGCGACAGGGGGCTGGAGACCCAGTTCTTC.

The chain is built from TRBV12-3 or TRBV12-4 and TRBJ2-1; D gene unclear. The CDR3 runs to 15 residues. V gave up 3 bases and J gave up 0 bases, with 9 bases separating them. The CDR3 region is CASSFTAGSYNEQFF. In DNA, the CDR3 is TGTGCCAGCAGTTTTACTGCTGGCTCCTACAATGAGCAGTTCTTC.

The chain joins TRBV19 to TRBJ2-1; D unclear. The germline gives CDR1 LNHDA, CDR2 SQIVND (reference sequence). The CDR3 runs to 14 residues. V was clipped by 6 bases and J by 5 bases, with 14 bases between them. The CDR3 sequence is CASRLVQDHNEQFF. The CDR3 nucleotides read TGTGCCAGTAGGCTCGTCCAGGACCACAATGAGCAGTTCTTC. Full variable domain (outside the CDR3, taken from reference TRBV19 and TRBJ2-1): DGGITQSPKYLFRKEGQNVTLSCEQNLNHDAMYWYRQDPGQGLRLIYYSQIVNDFQKGDIAEGYSVSREKKESFPLTVTSAQKNPTAFYLCASRLVQDHNEQFFGPGTRLTVL.

The sample holds a few counts of this clonotype. The rearrangement joins TRBV3-1 to TRBJ2-5; the match to TRBD2 covers 9 bases. V shed 4 bases and J 3 bases; nucleotides not matched to a gene: 9. This CDR3 is built from 16 residues. In germline, CDR1 is LGHDT, CDR2 YNNKEL (reference sequence). CDR3 sequence reads: CASSPMGASGEETQYF. For the CDR3, the DNA is TGTGCCAGCAGCCCCATGGGGGCTAGCGGGGAAGAGACCCAGTACTTC.

This clonotype has a count of ten or more. A much larger clone lies a single base off, so this may be a read error. The V and J genes are TRBV29-1 and TRBJ1-4, with D maybe TRBD1 (6 bases). This CDR3 is 14 amino acids long. Germline V gene lookup returns CDR1 SQVTM and CDR2 ANQGSEA. Here the CDR3 reads CSAKDGTTNEKRFF. The CDR3 bases are TGCAGCGCCAAGGACGGGACAACTAATGAAAAACGGTTTTTT.

This clonotype was observed a single time. It may be a read error: a sequence one base away is much more abundant. The rearrangement uses TRBV7-9 and TRBJ2-6; 7 bases line up with TRBD1. The CDR3 runs 17 residues. The ends lost 5 bases at V and 1 base at J; junction bases unmatched: 8. Germline loops: CDR1 SEHNR, CDR2 FQNEAQ (reference sequence). DNA for the CDR3: TGTGCCAGCAGCCCAGGGGGACGAGTTTCTGGGGCCAACGTCCTGACTTTC. The encoded protein is CASSPGGRVSGANVLTF.

V and J are TRBV20-1 and TRBJ2-7; D possibly corresponds to TRBD1 (5 bases). The CDR3 contains 15 residues. Germline V gene data show CDR1 as DFQATT and CDR2 as SNEGSKA (reference sequence). The ends were cut back, 0 bases at V and 1 base at J, with 13 bases in the middle. The DNA of the CDR3 is TGCAGTGCTAGAGATCCTAAGGCAGGGTCCTACGAGCAGTACTTC. It codes for CSARDPKAGSYEQYF.